This T cell receptor (beta chain) was retrieved from a study of shared clonotypes between healthy human individuals (dated by TCRdb to the early 2020s). Describing the broader study: A few men and two women, aged 18 to 49 years, made up the cohort. Between about 0.9 and 9 billion PBMCs per donor were obtained by leukapheresis. To increase sequencing depth and limit assay-specific biases, TCR repertoire library preparation and sequencing were carried out by different laboratories using diverse techniques. To estimate repertoire size and how much clonotype sharing occurs between individuals, the study deeply sequenced the blood TCR repertoires of five or six healthy adults. Per donor, three plates each were used for CD4 naive and CD4 memory, two for CD8 naive, and one for CD8 memory.

The paper's findings and limits, for the study overall: Pairwise subsampling indicated that sequencing depth was expected to affect the degree of clonotype sharing among donors. The genetic and exposure-history diversity represented was limited by the small number of donors. Rarefaction of sorted-subset datasets indicated incomplete sequencing despite the large sequencing depth. Naive subsets generally had larger estimated clonotype richness than memory subsets. Sampling was restricted to blood, and TCR repertoires in tissue are likely to differ from TCR repertoires in blood. Compared with non-shared clonotypes, clonotypes shared by all four sorted-subset donors had higher generation probabilities. When a few donors were compared, the shared fraction of clonotypes was around 5% for naive CD4, over 3% for naive CD8, roughly 2.3% for memory CD4, and 0.4% for memory CD8.

With respect to this clone: Its antigen remains undetermined. There are no base qualities to consult, and no much larger clone falls within one base.

For the CD8 naive samples, CD45RO-negative cells were positively selected for CCR7, yielding a CD45RA+CCR7+ population from which TemRA cells were excluded. Donors were healthy HIV-negative adults with no recently reported acute infections or vaccinations. All donors were Caucasian adults living in Nashville, Tennessee, USA. Blood was obtained by leukapheresis, after which PBMCs were separated by Ficoll-Histopaque density gradient centrifugation and cryopreserved in liquid nitrogen vapor phase. Purity and quantity of every magnetically sorted T cell population were checked by analytical flow cytometry. Genomic DNA was isolated from each sorted fraction and quantified by UV absorbance on a Nanodrop 2000c. Using the deep immunoSEQ assay, multiplex PCR amplified TCR CDR3 regions from genomic DNA. For each cell subset, the extracted genomic DNA was distributed evenly across all wells of several immunoSEQ 96-well plates, and each plate served as one replicate. For sorted subsets, each replicate PCR was loaded with roughly 190 ng genomic DNA, equivalent to 25,000 to 30,000 T cell genomes. The purified libraries were quantified using a Qubit 3.0 fluorometer, sized with a Bioanalyzer 2100, and then quantified again using the KAPA Library Quantification kit. Every immunoSEQ 96-well plate was sequenced on a separate single-read 150-cycle Illumina NextSeq 550 flow cell. Concerning the study's data processing: Because the immunoSEQ output included only junctional sequences and no quality scores, the filtering could not be the same as the filtering used for full-length reads. To assign V/J genes and CDR3, sequences were annotated using PyIR, a Python wrapper for IgBLAST v1.9, with IMGT germline references. Reads with weak V/J assignments (E-value above 1e-6), missing CDR3, stop codons, out-of-frame junctions, or ambiguous translated residues were removed. A V3J clonotype was defined by an identical inferred V gene, J gene, and CDR3 amino acid sequence. Percentage overlap between repertoires was computed as shared unique clonotypes divided by the size of the smaller repertoire. RTK rarefaction, the Chao1 estimator, and Recon v2.1 estimates of unobserved clonotypes were used to assess repertoire richness. OLGA was used to compute generation probabilities for all TCRbeta clonotypes that the gDNA method yielded from a few donors. In its TCRdb copy, this immuneACCESS table keeps in-frame sequences only and misses some clones. Where compared with another copy, unresolved V genes explain less than half of these, and the others have no known cause. V and J calls plus clone size are reproduced from that table; the DNA served to infer D and trimming. The sample data list about 2.1 million clones, and 93% of these were observed just once. More than 1.5% of the sample belongs to the ten largest clones.

V is clipped by 4 bases and J by 2 bases, and the sequence between their germline boundaries is 18 bases long. The germline V gene gives CDR1 as KGHSH and CDR2 as LQKENI. CDR3 length: 16 amino acids, cysteine to phenylalanine. This entry keeps only the CDR3 DNA: 48 bases, framed from base 1. The rearranged segments are TRBV18 and TRBJ2-7; the D gene is not confidently resolved. The clonotype comes from a man aged 18 to 29 in good health. Some clones in this sample may be carry-over from other donors' samples. Sequences were obtained from naive CD8+ T cells from PBMCs. This specimen's cell subset or site label, interpreted: CD45RA+CCR7+. The nucleotide sequence reads as follows: TGTGCCAGCTCACTCGGACGGTGGGTGTCGGCCTACGAGCAGTACTTC. This gives the protein CASSLGRWVSAYEQYF.